This T cell receptor (beta chain) was profiled in a study of regulatory T cells in long-lasting Graves disease. Study-wide results and limits: TRBV28, TRBJ1-2 and TRBJ2-5 were favored in persistent disease.

Libraries of TCR beta came from iRepertoire HTBI primers plus Arm-PCR of CDR3 regions. TCRdb re-derived calls from the multiplex PCR reads in MiXCR, one entry per CDR3 protein. Of over 500,000 distinct CDR3 sequences listed, 16% are singletons. Time point here: newly diagnosed GD, antithyroid drugs for less than 3 months. The TCR library was made from RNA that had been extracted from PBMCs in TRIzol. This clonotype occurred a few times. Its antigen is undetermined. The junction departs from the called germline gene at one end, perhaps through a read error. The CDR3 spans 18 residues. Germline V lookup: CDR1 SNHLY, CDR2 FYNNEI. The sample was also reused in another study, on T cells in Graves' hyperthyroidism and ophthalmopathy.

The sequences come from peripheral blood mononuclear cells (PBMCs), collected at new diagnosis, from a patient treated with antithyroid drugs. The chain is built from TRBV2 and TRBJ2-6; D is perhaps TRBD1 or TRBD2 (5 bases each). This sequence originates from a woman in her 30s with Graves disease. The CDR3 spells CASTGMGRGISGASVLTF. CDR3 nucleotide sequence: TGTGCCAGCACGGGGATGGGACGGGGAATCTCTGGGGCCAGCGTCCTGACTTTC.